This T cell receptor (beta chain) was sequenced in a study of control samples from healthy donors and cancer patients. Data came from immunoSEQ multiplex PCR; TCRdb stores just in-frame clones and leaves some out. This table has some 130,000 clones, roughly 95% appearing once. The CDR3 extends over 15 amino acids. V lost 4 bases and J lost 3, with 13 bases in between. Germline assignment: CDR1 MNHEY and CDR2 SVGAGI. The sample comprised blood. This sequence was found in a man younger than 45 in good health. The J gene is TRBJ1-5, the V gene TRBV6-5, with a weak D call TRBD1 (5 bases). The CDR3 spells CASSWAGRDNQPQHF. CDR3 bases: TGTGCCAGCAGTTGGGCGGGACGGGACAATCAGCCCCAGCATTTT.